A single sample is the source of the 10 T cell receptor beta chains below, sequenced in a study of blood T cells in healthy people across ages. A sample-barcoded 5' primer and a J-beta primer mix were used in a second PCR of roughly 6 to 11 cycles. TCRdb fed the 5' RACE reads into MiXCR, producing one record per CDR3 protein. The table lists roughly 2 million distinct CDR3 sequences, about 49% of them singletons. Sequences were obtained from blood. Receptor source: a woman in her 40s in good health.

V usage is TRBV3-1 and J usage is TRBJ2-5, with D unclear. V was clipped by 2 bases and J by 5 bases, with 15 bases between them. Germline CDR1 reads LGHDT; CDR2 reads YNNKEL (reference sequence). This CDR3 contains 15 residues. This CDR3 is CASSQMARKVETQYF. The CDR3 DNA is TGTGCCAGCAGCCAAATGGCAAGGAAGGTTGAGACCCAGTACTTC.

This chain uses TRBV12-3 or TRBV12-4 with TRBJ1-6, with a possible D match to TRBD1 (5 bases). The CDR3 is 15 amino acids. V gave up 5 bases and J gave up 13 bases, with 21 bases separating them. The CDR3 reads CASSTAGTPAWPLHF. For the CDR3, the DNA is TGTGCCAGCAGTACGGCCGGGACCCCAGCTTGGCCCCTCCACTTT.

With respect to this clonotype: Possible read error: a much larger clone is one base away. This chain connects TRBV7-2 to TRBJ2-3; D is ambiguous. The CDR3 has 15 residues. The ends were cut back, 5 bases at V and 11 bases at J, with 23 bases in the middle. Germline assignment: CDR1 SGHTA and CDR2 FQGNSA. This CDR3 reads CASSPDHSMGREQYF. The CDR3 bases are TGTGCCAGCAGCCCCGATCATTCGATGGGCCGCGAGCAGTATTTT.

CDR3: CASSQDRDGGSETQYF. As DNA, the CDR3 is TGTGCCAGCAGCCAAGATCGCGACGGGGGGAGTGAGACCCAGTACTTC. The chain has TRBV4-2 and TRBJ2-7, with 7 bases fitting TRBD2. The J call may be wrong; the DNA end is better matched by TRBJ2-5. This CDR3 is built from 16 residues. Germline V gene sequence: CDR1 LGHNA, CDR2 YNFKEQ.

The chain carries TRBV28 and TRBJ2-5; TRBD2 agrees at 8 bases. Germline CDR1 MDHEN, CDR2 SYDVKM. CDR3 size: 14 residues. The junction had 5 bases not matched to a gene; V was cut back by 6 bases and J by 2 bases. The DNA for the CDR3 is TGTGCCAGCAGAATAGCGGGGCCTCAAGAGACCCAGTACTTC. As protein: CASRIAGPQETQYF.

CDR3 DNA sequence: TGTGCCAGCAGTGAAACCCCAATGGGGGCCCCCTACAATGAGCAGTTCTTC. This encodes CASSETPMGAPYNEQFF. The chain combines TRBV6-1 with TRBJ2-1; TRBD1 might be the D (6 bases). The CDR3 runs to 17 residues. V shed 2 bases and J shed 2 bases, with 16 bases lying between them. The germline CDR1 and CDR2 sequences are MNHNS and SASEGT.

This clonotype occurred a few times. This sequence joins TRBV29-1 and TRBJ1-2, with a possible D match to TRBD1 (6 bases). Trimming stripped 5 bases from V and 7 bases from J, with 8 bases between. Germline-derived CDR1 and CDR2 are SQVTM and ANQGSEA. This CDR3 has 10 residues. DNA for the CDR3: TGCAGCGTTTGGGGGCCTGGCTACACCTTC. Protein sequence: CSVWGPGYTF.

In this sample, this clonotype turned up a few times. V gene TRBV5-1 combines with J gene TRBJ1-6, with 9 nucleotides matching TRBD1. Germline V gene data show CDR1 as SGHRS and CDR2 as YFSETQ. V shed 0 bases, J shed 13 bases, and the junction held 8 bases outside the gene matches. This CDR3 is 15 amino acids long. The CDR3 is CASSLGQGDVSPLHF. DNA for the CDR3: TGCGCCAGCAGCTTGGGACAGGGGGATGTGTCGCCCCTCCACTTT.

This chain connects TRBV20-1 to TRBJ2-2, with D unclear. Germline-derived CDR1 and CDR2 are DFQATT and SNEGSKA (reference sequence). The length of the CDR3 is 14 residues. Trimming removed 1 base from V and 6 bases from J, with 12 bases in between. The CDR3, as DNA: TGCAGTGCTAGAGGGCGGAACGTCGCCGGGGAGCTGTTTTTT. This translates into CSARGRNVAGELFF.

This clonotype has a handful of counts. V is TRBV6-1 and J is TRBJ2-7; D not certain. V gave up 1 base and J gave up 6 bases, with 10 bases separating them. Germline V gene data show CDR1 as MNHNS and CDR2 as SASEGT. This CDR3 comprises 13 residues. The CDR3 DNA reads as TGTGCCAGCAGTGAAGTATGGGCAGGCGAGCAGTACTTC. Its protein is CASSEVWAGEQYF.